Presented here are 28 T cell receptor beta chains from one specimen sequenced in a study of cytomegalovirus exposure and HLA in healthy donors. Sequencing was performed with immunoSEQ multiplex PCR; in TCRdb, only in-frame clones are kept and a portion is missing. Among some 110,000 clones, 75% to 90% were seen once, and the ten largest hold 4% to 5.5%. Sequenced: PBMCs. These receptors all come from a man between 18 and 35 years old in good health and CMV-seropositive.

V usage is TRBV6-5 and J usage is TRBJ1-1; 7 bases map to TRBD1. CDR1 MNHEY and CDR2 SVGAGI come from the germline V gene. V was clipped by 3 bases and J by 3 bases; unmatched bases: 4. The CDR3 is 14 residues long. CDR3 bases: TGTGCCAGCAGTTATACTACAGGGGACACTGAAGCTTTCTTT. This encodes CASSYTTGDTEAFF.

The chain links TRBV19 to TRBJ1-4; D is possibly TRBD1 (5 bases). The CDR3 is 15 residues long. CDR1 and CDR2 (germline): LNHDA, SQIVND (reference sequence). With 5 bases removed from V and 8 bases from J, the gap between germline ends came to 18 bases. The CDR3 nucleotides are TGTGCCAGTAGTCCGCCACAGGTCGGTAGGGAAAAACTGTTTTTT. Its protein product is CASSPPQVGREKLFF.

CDR3 nucleotides: TGCAGTGCCCCAGGGTTCAATGAGCAGTTCTTC. Encoded protein: CSAPGFNEQFF. The chain is built from TRBV20-1 and TRBJ2-1; D may be TRBD1 (5 bases). In germline, CDR1 is DFQATT, CDR2 SNEGSKA (reference sequence). The CDR3 length is 11 residues. V lost 6 bases and J 6 bases, leaving 9 bases between the germline ends.

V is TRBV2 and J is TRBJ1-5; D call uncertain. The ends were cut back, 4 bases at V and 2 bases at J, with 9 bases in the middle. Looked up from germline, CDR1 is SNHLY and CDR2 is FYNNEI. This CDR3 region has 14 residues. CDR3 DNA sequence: TGTGCCAGCAGTGGGGAGGGAGGCAATCAGCCCCAGCATTTT. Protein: CASSGEGGNQPQHF.

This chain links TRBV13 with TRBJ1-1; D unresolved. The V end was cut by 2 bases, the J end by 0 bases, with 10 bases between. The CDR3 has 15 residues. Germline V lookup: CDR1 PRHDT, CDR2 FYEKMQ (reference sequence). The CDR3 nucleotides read TGTGCCAGCAGCTTACTCCATACTATGAACACTGAAGCTTTCTTT. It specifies CASSLLHTMNTEAFF.

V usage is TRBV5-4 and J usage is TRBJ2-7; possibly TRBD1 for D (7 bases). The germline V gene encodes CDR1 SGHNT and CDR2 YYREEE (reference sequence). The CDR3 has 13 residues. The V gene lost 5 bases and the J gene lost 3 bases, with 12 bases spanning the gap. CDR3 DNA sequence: TGTGCCAGCAGAAGACAGGGAGGCTACGAGCAGTACTTC. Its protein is CASRRQGGYEQYF.

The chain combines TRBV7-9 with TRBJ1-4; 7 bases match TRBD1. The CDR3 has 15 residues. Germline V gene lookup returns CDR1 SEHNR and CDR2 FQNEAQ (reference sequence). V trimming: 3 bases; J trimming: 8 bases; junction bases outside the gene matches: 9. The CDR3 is CASSFIPDRAEKLFF. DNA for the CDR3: TGTGCCAGCAGCTTTATACCCGACAGGGCGGAAAAACTGTTTTTT.

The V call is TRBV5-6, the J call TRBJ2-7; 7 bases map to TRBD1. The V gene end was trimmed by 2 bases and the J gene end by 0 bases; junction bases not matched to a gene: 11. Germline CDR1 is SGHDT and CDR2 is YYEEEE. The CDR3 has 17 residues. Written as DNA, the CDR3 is TGTGCCAGCAGCTTTTCACCCCGGGACAGCCTCTCCTACGAGCAGTACTTC. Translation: CASSFSPRDSLSYEQYF.

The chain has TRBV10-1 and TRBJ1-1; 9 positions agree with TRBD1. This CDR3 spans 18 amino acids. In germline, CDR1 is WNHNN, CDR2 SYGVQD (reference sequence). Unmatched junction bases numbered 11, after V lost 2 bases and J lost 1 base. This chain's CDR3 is CASSEGTGTGYWNTEAFF. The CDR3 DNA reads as TGCGCCAGCAGTGAGGGCACCGGGACAGGGTATTGGAACACTGAAGCTTTCTTT.

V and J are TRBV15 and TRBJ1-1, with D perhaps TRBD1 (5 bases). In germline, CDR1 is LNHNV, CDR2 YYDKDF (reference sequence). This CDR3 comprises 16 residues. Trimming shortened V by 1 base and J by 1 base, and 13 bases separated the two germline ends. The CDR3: CATSRVRTGPNTEAFF. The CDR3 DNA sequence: TGTGCCACCAGCAGAGTTCGTACAGGACCGAACACTGAAGCTTTCTTT.

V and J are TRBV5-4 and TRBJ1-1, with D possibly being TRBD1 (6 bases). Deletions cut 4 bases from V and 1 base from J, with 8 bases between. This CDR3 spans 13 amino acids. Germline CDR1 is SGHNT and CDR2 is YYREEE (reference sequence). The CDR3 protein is CASSGRGNTEAFF. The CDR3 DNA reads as TGTGCCAGCAGCGGCAGGGGGAACACTGAAGCTTTCTTT.

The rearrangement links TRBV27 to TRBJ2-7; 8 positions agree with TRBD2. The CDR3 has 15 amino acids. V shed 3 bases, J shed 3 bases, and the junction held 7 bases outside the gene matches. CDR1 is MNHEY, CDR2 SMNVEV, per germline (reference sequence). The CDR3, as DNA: TGTGCCAGCAGTTTCGGCGGGGGGTTCGTCTACGAGCAGTACTTC. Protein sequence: CASSFGGGFVYEQYF.

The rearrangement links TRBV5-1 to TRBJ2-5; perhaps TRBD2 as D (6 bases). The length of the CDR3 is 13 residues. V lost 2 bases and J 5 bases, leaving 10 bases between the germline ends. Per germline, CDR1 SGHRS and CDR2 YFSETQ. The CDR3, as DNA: TGCGCCAGCAGCTTAGGAGGGCGGGAGACCCAGTACTTC. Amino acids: CASSLGGRETQYF. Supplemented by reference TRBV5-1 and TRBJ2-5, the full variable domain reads KAGVTQTPRYLIKTRGQQVTLSCSPISGHRSVSWYQQTPGQGLQFLFEYFSETQRNKGNFPGRFSGRQFSNSRSEMNVSTLELGDSALYLCASSLGGRETQYFGPGTRLLVL.

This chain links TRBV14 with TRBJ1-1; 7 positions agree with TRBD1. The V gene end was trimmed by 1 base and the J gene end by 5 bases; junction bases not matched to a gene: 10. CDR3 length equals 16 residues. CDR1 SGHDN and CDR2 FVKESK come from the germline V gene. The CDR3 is CASSQGSGTVGTEAFF. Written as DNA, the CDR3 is TGTGCCAGCAGCCAAGGGTCCGGGACAGTTGGTACTGAAGCTTTCTTT.

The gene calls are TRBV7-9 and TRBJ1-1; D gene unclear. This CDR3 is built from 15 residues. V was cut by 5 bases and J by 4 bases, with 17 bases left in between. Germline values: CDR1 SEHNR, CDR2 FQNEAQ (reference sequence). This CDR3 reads CASSHTVHSVTEAFF. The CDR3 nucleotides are TGTGCCAGCAGCCATACCGTGCATTCAGTCACTGAAGCTTTCTTT.

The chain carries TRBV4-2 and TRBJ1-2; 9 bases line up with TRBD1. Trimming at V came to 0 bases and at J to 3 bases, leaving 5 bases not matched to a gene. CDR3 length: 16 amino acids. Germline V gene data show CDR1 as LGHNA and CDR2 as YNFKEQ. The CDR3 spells CASSQDPTGGYYGYTF. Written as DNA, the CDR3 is TGTGCCAGCAGCCAAGATCCTACAGGGGGCTACTATGGCTACACCTTC.

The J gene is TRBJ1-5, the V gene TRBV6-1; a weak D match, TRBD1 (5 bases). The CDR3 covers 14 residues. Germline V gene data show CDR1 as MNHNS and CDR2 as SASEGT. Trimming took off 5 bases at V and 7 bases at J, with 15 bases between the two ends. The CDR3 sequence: CASSSEAGNQPQHF. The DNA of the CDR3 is TGTGCCAGCAGTTCTGAGGCAGGGAACCAGCCCCAGCATTTT.

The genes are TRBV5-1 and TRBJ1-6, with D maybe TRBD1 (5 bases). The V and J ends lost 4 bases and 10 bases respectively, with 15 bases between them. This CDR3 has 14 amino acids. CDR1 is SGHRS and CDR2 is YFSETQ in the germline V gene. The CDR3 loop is CASSKAPGGSPLHF. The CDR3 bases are TGCGCCAGCAGCAAGGCCCCGGGGGGGTCACCCCTCCACTTT.

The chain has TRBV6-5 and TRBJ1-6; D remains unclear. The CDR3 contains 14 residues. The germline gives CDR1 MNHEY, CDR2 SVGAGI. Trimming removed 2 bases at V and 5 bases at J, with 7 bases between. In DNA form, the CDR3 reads TGTGCCAGCAGTTACGTGGCGGATAATTCACCCCTCCACTTT. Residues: CASSYVADNSPLHF.

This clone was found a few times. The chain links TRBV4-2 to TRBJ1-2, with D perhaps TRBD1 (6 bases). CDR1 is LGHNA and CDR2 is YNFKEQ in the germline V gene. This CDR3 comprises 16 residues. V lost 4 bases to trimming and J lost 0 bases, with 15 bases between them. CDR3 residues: CASSLRGGQANYGYTF. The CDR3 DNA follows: TGTGCCAGCAGCCTCAGAGGGGGACAAGCTAACTATGGCTACACCTTC.

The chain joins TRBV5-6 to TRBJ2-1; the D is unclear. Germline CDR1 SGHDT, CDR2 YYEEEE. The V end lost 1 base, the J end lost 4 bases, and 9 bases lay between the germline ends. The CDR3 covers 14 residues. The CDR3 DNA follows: TGTGCCAGCAGCTTGCAACAAATATACAATGAGCAGTTCTTC. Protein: CASSLQQIYNEQFF.

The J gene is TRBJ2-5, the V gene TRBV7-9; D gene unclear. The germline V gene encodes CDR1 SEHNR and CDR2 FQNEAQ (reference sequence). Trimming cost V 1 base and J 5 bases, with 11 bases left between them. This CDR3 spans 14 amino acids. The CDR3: CASSLVASWETQYF. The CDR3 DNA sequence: TGTGCCAGCAGCTTAGTGGCTTCATGGGAGACCCAGTACTTC.

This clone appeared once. In DNA form, the CDR3 reads TGTGCCAGCAGCCGCGGGACTAGCGGGGGGGTATACAATGAGCAGTTCTTC. Its translation is CASSRGTSGGVYNEQFF. The rearrangement joins TRBV11-2 to TRBJ2-1; 16 bases align to TRBD2. Losses at the gene ends were 5 bases for V and 4 bases for J; bases not matched to a gene: 5. CDR1 is SGHAT and CDR2 is FQNNGV in the germline V gene. The CDR3 extends over 17 amino acids.

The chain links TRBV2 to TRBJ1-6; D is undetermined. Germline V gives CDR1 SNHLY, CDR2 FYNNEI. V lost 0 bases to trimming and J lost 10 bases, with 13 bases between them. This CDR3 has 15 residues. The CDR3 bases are TGTGCCAGCAGTGAAGCGGGTCAGCGCGCATCACCCCTCCACTTT. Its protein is CASSEAGQRASPLHF.

This CDR3 reads CASSKGGQGNEKLFF. CDR3 DNA sequence: TGCGCCAGCAGCAAGGGGGGACAGGGCAATGAAAAACTGTTTTTT. V is TRBV5-1 and J is TRBJ1-4; 9 nucleotides line up with TRBD1. Trimming at V came to 4 bases and at J to 5 bases, leaving 6 bases not matched to a gene. The CDR3 is 15 residues long. Germline V CDR1 and CDR2: SGHRS, YFSETQ.

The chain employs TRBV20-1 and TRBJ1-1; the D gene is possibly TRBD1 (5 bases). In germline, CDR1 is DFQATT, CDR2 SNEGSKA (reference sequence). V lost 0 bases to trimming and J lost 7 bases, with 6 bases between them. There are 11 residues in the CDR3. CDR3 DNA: TGCAGTGCTAGAGACCAGGGTGAAGCTTTCTTT. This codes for CSARDQGEAFF.

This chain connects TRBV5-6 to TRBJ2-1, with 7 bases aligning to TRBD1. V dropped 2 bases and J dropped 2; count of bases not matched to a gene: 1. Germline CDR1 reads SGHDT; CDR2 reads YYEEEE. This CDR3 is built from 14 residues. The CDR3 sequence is CASSLGTAYNEQFF. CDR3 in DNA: TGTGCCAGCAGCTTAGGGACAGCCTACAATGAGCAGTTCTTC.

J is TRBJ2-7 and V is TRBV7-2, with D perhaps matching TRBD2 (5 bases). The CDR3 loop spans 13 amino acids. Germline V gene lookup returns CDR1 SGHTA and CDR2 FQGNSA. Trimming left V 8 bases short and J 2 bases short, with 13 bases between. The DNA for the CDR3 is TGTGCCAGCTCACTCGGGGTCACCTACGAGCAGTACTTC. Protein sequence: CASSLGVTYEQYF.